These T cell receptor beta chains were read from a single sample in a study of blood T cell repertoires in COVID-19. Sequenced by immunoSEQ multiplex PCR; TCRdb stores in-frame clones only, minus some. Here the sample spans 250,000 to 350,000 clones, almost 90% being singletons. Sequenced: peripheral blood. The receptors stem from a woman aged 25 to 39 with COVID-19, enrolled during active disease. The CDR3 runs from the conserved cysteine through the conserved F or W. A D gene is named only where the DNA matches it firmly. Rows give clone size only sometimes, using once, few, many, or a class for an expanded clone.

TRBJ1-3,NA,NA,TRBV11-2,CASSPPGSAGNTIYF,TGTGCCAGCAGCCCGCCCGGGTCGGCTGGAAACACCATATATTTT
TRBJ1-4,TRBD1,few,TRBV7-9,CASSAGTAREKLFF,TGTGCCAGCAGCGCCGGGACAGCTCGGGAAAAACTGTTTTTT
TRBJ1-4,NA,NA,TRBV4-2,CASSQGRGIEKLFF,TGTGCCAGCAGCCAAGGCAGGGGAATCGAAAAACTGTTTTTT
TRBJ2-2,TRBD2,NA,TRBV5-4,CASSPTSSGSSVGTGELFF,TGTGCCAGCAGCCCTACATCTAGCGGGAGTTCGGTGGGCACCGGGGAGCTGTTTTTT
TRBJ1-1,NA,NA,TRBV27,CASSDRNTEAFF,TGTGCCAGCTCTGACAGGAACACTGAAGCTTTCTTT
TRBJ2-5,TRBD2,NA,TRBV2,CASSEAGASEETQYF,TGTGCCAGCAGTGAGGCGGGAGCCTCCGAAGAGACCCAGTACTTC
TRBJ1-2,TRBD1,few,TRBV28,CASTPLQTGNYGYTF,TGTGCCAGCACCCCCCTCCAGACAGGGAACTATGGCTACACCTTC
TRBJ2-1,NA,NA,TRBV30,CAWSVDTYNEQFF,TGTGCCTGGAGCGTAGACACTTACAATGAGCAGTTCTTC
TRBJ2-4,TRBD2,once,TRBV30,CAWSVLAGKNIQYF,TGTGCCTGGAGTGTACTAGCGGGGAAAAACATTCAGTACTTC
TRBJ1-1,NA,NA,TRBV7-6,CASSLGAAVGTEAFF,TGTGCCAGCAGCTTAGGCGCGGCGGTAGGCACTGAAGCTTTCTTT
TRBJ1-6,NA,few,TRBV4-1,CASSQVLRGWDSPLHF,TGCGCCAGCAGCCAAGTGCTGCGGGGTTGGGATTCACCCCTCCACTTT
TRBJ2-7,NA,NA,TRBV5-1,CASSPTVPAEEQYF,TGCGCCAGCAGCCCTACCGTCCCCGCGGAAGAGCAGTACTTC
TRBJ2-1,NA,NA,TRBV10-3,CATGGRGDNEQFF,TGTGCCACCGGAGGGCGGGGTGACAATGAGCAGTTCTTC
TRBJ2-1,TRBD2,few,TRBV19,CASSGGLLAGVNYNEQFF,TGTGCCAGTAGCGGCGGGCTTCTAGCGGGAGTAAACTACAATGAGCAGTTCTTC
TRBJ1-1,NA,NA,TRBV9,CASSVQAQGTEAFF,TGTGCCAGCAGCGTCCAGGCTCAGGGCACTGAAGCTTTCTTT
TRBJ1-1,NA,NA,TRBV6-1,CASSPDSTEAFF,TGTGCCAGCAGCCCTGACAGTACTGAAGCTTTCTTT
TRBJ2-1,NA,NA,TRBV30,CAWRNLQRYNEQFF,TGTGCCTGGAGAAATCTGCAGCGGTACAATGAGCAGTTCTTC
TRBJ1-4,TRBD1,NA,TRBV5-1,CASSLGTGSPLRLFF,TGCGCCAGCAGCTTGGGGACAGGATCGCCCCTAAGGCTGTTTTTT
TRBJ2-2,TRBD2,NA,TRBV2,CASSPRTSGAGELFF,TGTGCCAGCAGTCCTAGGACTAGCGGGGCCGGGGAGCTGTTTTTT
TRBJ2-1,TRBD1,NA,TRBV7-9,CASSSRDSSRAHNEQFF,TGTGCCAGCAGTAGCCGGGACAGCTCCAGAGCCCACAATGAGCAGTTCTTC
TRBJ2-2,NA,NA,TRBV6-4,CASSRTANTGELFF,TGTGCCAGCAGTAGGACAGCCAACACCGGGGAGCTGTTTTTT
TRBJ2-7,NA,NA,TRBV27,CASSLASRSYEQYF,TGTGCCAGCAGTTTGGCTAGTAGATCCTACGAGCAGTACTTC
TRBJ1-6,TRBD1,NA,TRBV4-3,CASSQDRGWDSPLHF,TGCGCCAGCAGCCAAGACAGGGGGTGGGATTCACCCCTCCACTTT
TRBJ1-6,TRBD1,NA,TRBV3-1/TRBV3-2,CASSRQGGNSPLHF,TGTGCCAGCAGTAGACAGGGGGGAAATTCACCCCTCCACTTT
TRBJ2-3,NA,once,TRBV19,CASTEAGRGVFSTDTQYF,TGTGCCAGTACCGAAGCCGGCAGGGGGGTATTTAGCACAGATACGCAGTATTTT
TRBJ2-3,TRBD1,NA,TRBV7-2,CASSLDRGDTDTQYF,TGTGCCAGCAGCTTAGACAGGGGTGACACAGATACGCAGTATTTT
TRBJ1-2,NA,NA,TRBV6-5,CASSYSRTDGYTF,TGTGCCAGCAGTTACTCAAGGACAGATGGCTACACCTTC
TRBJ2-1,TRBD2,few,TRBV2,CASIREREVYNEQFF,TGTGCCAGCATAAGGGAGCGGGAGGTTTACAATGAGCAGTTCTTC
TRBJ2-1,TRBD2,NA,TRBV7-2,CASSSQTSGGSEQFF,TGTGCCAGCAGCTCCCAGACTAGCGGGGGATCCGAGCAGTTCTTC
TRBJ2-1,TRBD1,NA,TRBV4-1,CASSQLGQRNEQFF,TGCGCCAGCAGCCAATTGGGACAGCGGAATGAGCAGTTCTTC
TRBJ1-4,NA,NA,TRBV6-4,CASSDQEKLFF,TGTGCCAGCAGTGACCAAGAAAAACTGTTTTTT
TRBJ2-7,NA,NA,TRBV5-1,CASSLRQGGEQYF,TGCGCCAGCAGCTTGCGGCAGGGAGGCGAGCAGTACTTC
TRBJ2-7,TRBD1,NA,TRBV2,CASGPTGQGRTYEQYF,TGTGCCAGCGGGCCCACAGGACAGGGGCGGACCTACGAGCAGTACTTC
TRBJ1-3,TRBD1,NA,TRBV7-2,CASSFGTGERTIYF,TGTGCCAGCAGCTTCGGGACAGGGGAGAGAACCATATATTTT
TRBJ2-7,NA,once,TRBV10-3,CAISEPRSEQYF,TGTGCCATCAGTGAGCCCCGGAGCGAGCAGTACTTC
TRBJ2-3,NA,NA,TRBV30,CAWSLGITTDTQYF,TGTGCCTGGAGTCTCGGGATCACCACAGATACGCAGTATTTT
TRBJ2-7,NA,few,TRBV4-2,CASSQDPSGASYEQYF,TGTGCCAGCAGCCAAGATCCCTCGGGAGCCTCCTACGAGCAGTACTTC
TRBJ2-6,TRBD2,NA,TRBV5-1,CASSREGQGANVLTF,TGCGCCAGCAGTAGGGAGGGGCAGGGGGCCAACGTCCTGACTTTC
TRBJ2-3,TRBD2,NA,TRBV18,CASSPAGGDTQYF,TGTGCCAGCTCACCGGCGGGGGGCGATACGCAGTATTTT
TRBJ2-2,NA,NA,TRBV27,CASRAETGELFF,TGTGCCAGCAGGGCGGAGACCGGGGAGCTGTTTTTT
TRBJ2-7,NA,NA,TRBV27,CASSLSADNEQYF,TGTGCCAGCAGTTTATCGGCAGATAACGAGCAGTACTTC
TRBJ2-3,TRBD1,NA,TRBV5-1,CASSSGTGRGTDTQYF,TGCGCCAGCAGCTCAGGGACAGGCAGGGGGACAGATACGCAGTATTTT
TRBJ1-2,NA,NA,TRBV27,CASSFSGADYGYTF,TGTGCCAGCAGTTTCTCAGGGGCGGACTATGGCTACACCTTC
TRBJ1-2,TRBD1,NA,TRBV5-6,CASSRQGLGGYTF,TGTGCCAGCAGCCGACAGGGTCTGGGAGGCTACACCTTC
TRBJ2-1,TRBD2,NA,TRBV30,CAWSVRTSHNEQFF,TGTGCCTGGAGTGTAAGGACTAGCCACAATGAGCAGTTCTTC
TRBJ2-5,NA,NA,TRBV7-9,CASSLRRGWETQYF,TGTGCCAGCAGCTTAAGACGGGGTTGGGAGACCCAGTACTTC
TRBJ1-5,TRBD1,NA,TRBV4-1,CASSRQTGVGGQPQHF,TGCGCCAGCAGCCGTCAGACAGGGGTAGGGGGCCAGCCCCAGCATTTT
TRBJ2-1,NA,NA,TRBV2,CASVLGGVEQFF,TGTGCCAGCGTCCTCGGCGGGGTTGAGCAGTTCTTC
TRBJ1-1,TRBD1,NA,TRBV5-1,CASSRGQMNTEAFF,TGCGCCAGCAGCCGGGGACAGATGAACACTGAAGCTTTCTTT
TRBJ1-1,TRBD1,NA,TRBV5-4,CASSLRQGYTEAFF,TGTGCCAGCAGCTTAAGACAGGGGTACACTGAAGCTTTCTTT
TRBJ2-4,TRBD1,NA,TRBV28,CASSLTGQGNIQYF,TGTGCCAGCAGCTTAACCGGACAGGGAAACATTCAGTACTTC
TRBJ2-7,TRBD1,once,TRBV28,CASSGPTGGYYEQYF,TGTGCCAGCAGTGGACCGACAGGGGGCTACTACGAGCAGTACTTC